This T cell receptor beta chain is drawn from a study of shared clonotypes between healthy human individuals. Trimming removed 2 bases from V and 0 bases from J; junction bases left unmatched: 4. There are 16 residues in the CDR3. Per germline, CDR1 SEHNR and CDR2 FQNEAQ (reference sequence). Naive CD8 cells lacked CD45RO and underwent positive selection for CCR7, leaving out terminally differentiated effector memory CD45RA+ cells. TCRdb's table, derived via immunoSEQ multiplex PCR, lists solely in-frame clones and lacks some. The sample carries roughly 810,000 clones, 96% recorded once. V is TRBV7-9 and J is TRBJ1-1; 9 bases are shared with TRBD1. Sequenced sample: naive CD8+ T cells sorted from blood. This sequence was found in a man aged 25 to 45 in good health. The CDR3 DNA follows: TGTGCCAGCAGCTTATACGGGACAGGGATGAACACTGAAGCTTTCTTT. This sequence encodes CASSLYGTGMNTEAFF.